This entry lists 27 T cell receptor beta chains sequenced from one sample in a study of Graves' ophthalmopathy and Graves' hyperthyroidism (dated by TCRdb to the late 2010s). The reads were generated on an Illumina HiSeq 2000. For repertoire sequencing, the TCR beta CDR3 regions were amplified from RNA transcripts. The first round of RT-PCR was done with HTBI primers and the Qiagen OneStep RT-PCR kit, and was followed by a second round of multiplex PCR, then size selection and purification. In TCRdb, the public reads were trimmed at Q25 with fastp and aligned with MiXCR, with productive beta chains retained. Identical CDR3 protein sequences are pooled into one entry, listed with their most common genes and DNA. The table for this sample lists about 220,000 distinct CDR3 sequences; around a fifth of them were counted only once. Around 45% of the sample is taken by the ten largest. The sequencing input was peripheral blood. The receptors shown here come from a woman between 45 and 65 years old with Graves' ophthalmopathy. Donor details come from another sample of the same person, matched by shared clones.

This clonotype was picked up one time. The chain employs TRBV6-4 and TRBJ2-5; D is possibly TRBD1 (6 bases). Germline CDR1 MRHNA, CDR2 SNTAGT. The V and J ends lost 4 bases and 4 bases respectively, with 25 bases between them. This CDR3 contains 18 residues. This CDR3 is CASSVSILGRGFLETQYF. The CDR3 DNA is TGTGCCAGCAGTGTTTCGATCTTGGGCAGGGGATTTTTAGAGACCCAGTACTTC.

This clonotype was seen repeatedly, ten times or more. CDR3 sequence: CASSSVGNSYEQYF. CDR3 in DNA: TGTGCCAGCAGTTCGGTGGGAAACTCCTACGAGCAGTACTTC. V is TRBV6-2 or TRBV6-3 and J is TRBJ2-7, with D uncertain. V was clipped by 4 bases and J by 0 bases, with 10 bases between them. The CDR3 covers 14 residues. Germline CDR1 reads MNHEY; CDR2 reads SVGEGT.

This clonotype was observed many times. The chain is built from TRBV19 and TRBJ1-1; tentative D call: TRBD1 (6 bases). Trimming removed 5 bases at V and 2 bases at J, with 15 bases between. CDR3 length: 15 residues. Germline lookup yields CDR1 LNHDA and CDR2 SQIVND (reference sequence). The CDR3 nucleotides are TGTGCCAGTAGTCCGCCCGACAGGCAAAACACTGAAGCTTTCTTT. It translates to CASSPPDRQNTEAFF. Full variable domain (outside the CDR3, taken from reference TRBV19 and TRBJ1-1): DGGITQSPKYLFRKEGQNVTLSCEQNLNHDAMYWYRQDPGQGLRLIYYSQIVNDFQKGDIAEGYSVSREKKESFPLTVTSAQKNPTAFYLCASSPPDRQNTEAFFGQGTRLTVV.

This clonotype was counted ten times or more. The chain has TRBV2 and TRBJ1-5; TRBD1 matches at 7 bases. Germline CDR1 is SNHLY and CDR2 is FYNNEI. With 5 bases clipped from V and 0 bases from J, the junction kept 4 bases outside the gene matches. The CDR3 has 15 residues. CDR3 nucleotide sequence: TGTGCCAGCAGTACTCAGGGGGTTAGCAATCAGCCCCAGCATTTT. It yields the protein CASSTQGVSNQPQHF.

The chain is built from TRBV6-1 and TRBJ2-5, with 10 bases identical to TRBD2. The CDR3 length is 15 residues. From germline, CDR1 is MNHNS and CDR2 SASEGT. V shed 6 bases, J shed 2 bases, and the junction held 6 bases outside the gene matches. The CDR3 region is CASSVAGGIQETQYF. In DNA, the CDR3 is TGTGCCAGCAGCGTAGCGGGGGGAATACAAGAGACCCAGTACTTC.

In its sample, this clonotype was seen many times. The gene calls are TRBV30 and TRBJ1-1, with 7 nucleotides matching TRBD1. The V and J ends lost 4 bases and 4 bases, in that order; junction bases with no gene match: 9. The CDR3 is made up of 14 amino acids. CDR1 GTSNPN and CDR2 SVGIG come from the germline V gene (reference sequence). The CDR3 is CAWISGTAGTEAFF. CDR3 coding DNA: TGTGCCTGGATTTCTGGGACAGCCGGCACTGAAGCTTTCTTT.

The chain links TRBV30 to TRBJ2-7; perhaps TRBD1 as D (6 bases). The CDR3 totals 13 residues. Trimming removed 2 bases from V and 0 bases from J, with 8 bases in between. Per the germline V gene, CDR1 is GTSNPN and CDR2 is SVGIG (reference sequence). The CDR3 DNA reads TGTGCCTGGAGTACAGGGAGCTCCTACGAGCAGTACTTC. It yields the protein CAWSTGSSYEQYF.

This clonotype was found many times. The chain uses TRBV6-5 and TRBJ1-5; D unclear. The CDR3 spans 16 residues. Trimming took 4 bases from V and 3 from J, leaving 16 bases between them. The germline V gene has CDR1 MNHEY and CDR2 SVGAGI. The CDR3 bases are TGTGCCAGCAGTTTATCCGGGGATCGTTACAATCAGCCCCAGCATTTT. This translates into CASSLSGDRYNQPQHF.

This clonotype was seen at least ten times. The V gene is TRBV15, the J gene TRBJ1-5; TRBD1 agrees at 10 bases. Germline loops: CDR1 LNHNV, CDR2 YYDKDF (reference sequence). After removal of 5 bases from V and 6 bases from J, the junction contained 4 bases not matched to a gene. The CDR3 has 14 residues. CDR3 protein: CATSLGQGFQPQHF. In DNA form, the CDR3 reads TGTGCCACCAGCCTGGGACAGGGGTTTCAGCCCCAGCATTTT.

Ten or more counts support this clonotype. CDR3 region: CASSEWAPGSYEQYF. The CDR3 DNA is TGTGCCAGCAGTGAATGGGCCCCGGGATCCTACGAGCAGTACTTC. The V gene is TRBV6-1, the J gene TRBJ2-7; a weak D match, TRBD2 (5 bases). V was pared by 2 bases and J by 1 base, with 12 bases between. Germline lookup yields CDR1 MNHNS and CDR2 SASEGT. The CDR3 is 15 residues long.

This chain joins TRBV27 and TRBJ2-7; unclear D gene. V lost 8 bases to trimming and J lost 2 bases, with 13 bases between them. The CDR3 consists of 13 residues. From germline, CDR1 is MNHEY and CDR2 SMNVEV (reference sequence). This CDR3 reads CASLGRLPYEQYF. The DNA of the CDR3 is TGTGCCAGCCTCGGAAGGCTTCCCTACGAGCAGTACTTC.

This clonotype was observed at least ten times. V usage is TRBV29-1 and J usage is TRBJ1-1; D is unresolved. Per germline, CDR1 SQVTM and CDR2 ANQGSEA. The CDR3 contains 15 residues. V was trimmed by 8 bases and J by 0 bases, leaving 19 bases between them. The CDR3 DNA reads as TGCAGCTCATCTACTGGCGGGAGGGTGAACACTGAAGCTTTCTTT. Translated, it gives CSSSTGGRVNTEAFF.

The CDR3 loop is CASSSHMGGRTRSYEQYF. CDR3 sequence (DNA): TGTGCCAGCAGTTCCCACATGGGCGGGAGGACTCGATCGTACGAGCAGTACTTC. The chain combines TRBV12-3 or TRBV12-4 with TRBJ2-7; TRBD2 matches at 8 bases. V shed 4 bases, J shed 4 bases, and the junction held 18 bases outside the gene matches. The CDR3 runs to 18 residues.

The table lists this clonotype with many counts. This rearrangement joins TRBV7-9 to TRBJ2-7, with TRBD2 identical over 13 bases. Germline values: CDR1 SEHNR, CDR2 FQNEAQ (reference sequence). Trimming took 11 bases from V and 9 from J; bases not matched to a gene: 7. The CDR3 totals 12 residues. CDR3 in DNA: TGTGCCCTAGGACTAGCGGGAGCGGTGCAGTACTTC. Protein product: CALGLAGAVQYF.

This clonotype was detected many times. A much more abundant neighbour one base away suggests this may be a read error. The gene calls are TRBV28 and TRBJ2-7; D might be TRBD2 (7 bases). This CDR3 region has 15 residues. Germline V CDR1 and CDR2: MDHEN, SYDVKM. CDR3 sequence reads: CTSGDKTGWWFEQYF. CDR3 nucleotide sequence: TGTACCAGCGGGGACAAGACAGGTTGGTGGTTCGAGCAGTACTTC.

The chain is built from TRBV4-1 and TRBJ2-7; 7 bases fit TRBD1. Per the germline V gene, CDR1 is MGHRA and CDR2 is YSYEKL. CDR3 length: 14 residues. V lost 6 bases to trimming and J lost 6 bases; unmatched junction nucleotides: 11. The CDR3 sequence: CASSFEAGGGEQYF. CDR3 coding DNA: TGCGCCAGCAGTTTCGAGGCAGGGGGTGGCGAGCAGTACTTC.

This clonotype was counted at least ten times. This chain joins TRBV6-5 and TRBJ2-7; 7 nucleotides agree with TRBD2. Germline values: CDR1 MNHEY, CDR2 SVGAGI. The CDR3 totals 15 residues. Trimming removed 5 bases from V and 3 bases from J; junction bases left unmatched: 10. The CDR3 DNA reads TGTGCCAGCAGTACCCGATTAGCGGGTAACTACGAGCAGTACTTC. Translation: CASSTRLAGNYEQYF.

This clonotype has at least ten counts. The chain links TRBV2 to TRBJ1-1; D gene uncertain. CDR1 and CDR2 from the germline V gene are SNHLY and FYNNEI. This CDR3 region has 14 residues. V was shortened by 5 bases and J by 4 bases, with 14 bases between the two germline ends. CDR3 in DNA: TGTGCCAGCAGTTTCGCAACCGTGGGCACTGAAGCTTTCTTT. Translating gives CASSFATVGTEAFF.

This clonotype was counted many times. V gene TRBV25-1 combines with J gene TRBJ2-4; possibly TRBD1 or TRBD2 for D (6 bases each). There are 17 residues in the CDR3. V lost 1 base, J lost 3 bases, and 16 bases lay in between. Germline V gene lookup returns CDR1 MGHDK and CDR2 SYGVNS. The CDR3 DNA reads TGTGCCAGCAGTGAATCGGTCGGCAGGGGAGGCAAAAACATTCAGTACTTC. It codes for CASSESVGRGGKNIQYF.

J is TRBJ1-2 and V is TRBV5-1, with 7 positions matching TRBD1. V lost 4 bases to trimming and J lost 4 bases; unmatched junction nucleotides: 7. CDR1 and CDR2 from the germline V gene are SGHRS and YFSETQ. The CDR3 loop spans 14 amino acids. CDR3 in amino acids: CASSRNRGGYGYTF. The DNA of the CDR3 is TGCGCCAGCAGCAGAAACAGGGGAGGCTATGGCTACACCTTC.

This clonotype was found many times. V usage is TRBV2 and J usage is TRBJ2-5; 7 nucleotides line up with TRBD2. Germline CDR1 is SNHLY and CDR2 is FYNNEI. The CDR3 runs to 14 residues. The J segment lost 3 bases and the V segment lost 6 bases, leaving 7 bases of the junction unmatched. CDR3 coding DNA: TGTGCCAGCAGGTCTTGGCTAGCGGAAGAGACCCAGTACTTC. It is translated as CASRSWLAEETQYF. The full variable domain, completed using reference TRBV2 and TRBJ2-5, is EPEVTQTPSHQVTQMGQEVILRCVPISNHLYFYWYRQILGQKVEFLVSFYNNEISEKSEIFDDQFSVERPDGSNFTLKIRSTKLEDSAMYFCASRSWLAEETQYFGPGTRLLVL.

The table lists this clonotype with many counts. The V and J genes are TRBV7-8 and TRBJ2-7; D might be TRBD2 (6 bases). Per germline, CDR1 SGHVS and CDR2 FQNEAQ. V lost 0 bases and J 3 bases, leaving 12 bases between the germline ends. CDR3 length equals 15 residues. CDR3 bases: TGTGCCAGCAGCTTAGCCGGGTCGGGGGACTACGAGCAGTACTTC. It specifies CASSLAGSGDYEQYF.

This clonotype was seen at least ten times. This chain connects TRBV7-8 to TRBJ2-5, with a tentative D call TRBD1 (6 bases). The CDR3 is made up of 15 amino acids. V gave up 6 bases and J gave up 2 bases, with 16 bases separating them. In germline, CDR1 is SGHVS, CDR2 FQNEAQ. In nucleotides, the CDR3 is TGTGCCAGCAGGTTGGACAGTATATTACAAGAGACCCAGTACTTC. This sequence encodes CASRLDSILQETQYF.

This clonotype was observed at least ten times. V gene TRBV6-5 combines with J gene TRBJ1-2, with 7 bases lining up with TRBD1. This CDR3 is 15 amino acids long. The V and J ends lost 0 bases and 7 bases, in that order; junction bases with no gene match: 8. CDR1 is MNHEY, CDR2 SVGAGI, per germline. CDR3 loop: CASSYSDRVIGGYTF. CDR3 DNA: TGTGCCAGCAGTTACTCAGACAGGGTTATCGGTGGCTACACCTTC.

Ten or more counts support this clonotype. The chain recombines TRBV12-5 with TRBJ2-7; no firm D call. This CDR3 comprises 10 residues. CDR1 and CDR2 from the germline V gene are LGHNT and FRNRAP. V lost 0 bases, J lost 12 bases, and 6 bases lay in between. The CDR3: CASGLVRLYF. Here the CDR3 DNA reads TGTGCTAGTGGTTTGGTACGCCTGTACTTC.

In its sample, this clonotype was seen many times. CDR3: CASIAAALGETQYF. CDR3 DNA sequence: TGTGCCAGCATCGCTGCGGCTTTGGGAGAGACCCAGTACTTC. The V call is TRBV2, the J call TRBJ2-5; no reliable D call. V gave up 7 bases and J gave up 4 bases, with 16 bases separating them. This CDR3 has 14 residues. Looked up from germline, CDR1 is SNHLY and CDR2 is FYNNEI.

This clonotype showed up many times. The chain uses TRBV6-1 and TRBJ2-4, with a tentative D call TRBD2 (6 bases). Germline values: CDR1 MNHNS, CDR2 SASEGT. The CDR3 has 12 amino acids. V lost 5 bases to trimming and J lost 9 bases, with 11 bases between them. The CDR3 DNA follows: TGTGCCAGCAGTTTGGAGGGGCGCATTCAGTACTTC. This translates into CASSLEGRIQYF.